A single sample gave rise to the 31 T cell receptor beta chains below, sequenced in a study of shared clonotypes between healthy human individuals. CD8 cells regarded as naive lacked CD45RO, were positively chosen for CCR7, and omitted terminally differentiated effector memory CD45RA+ cells. Profiled with immunoSEQ multiplex PCR; TCRdb holds only in-frame clones, not every one. The sample has about 2.1 million clones, around 95% seen once. The specimen sequenced was naive CD8+ T cells from PBMCs. These TCRs come from a man younger than 35 in good health. Some clones in this sample may be carry-over from other donors' samples.

V and J are TRBV9 and TRBJ2-7; D is possibly TRBD1 (6 bases). With 2 bases removed from V and 6 bases from J, the gap between germline ends came to 12 bases. The germline V gene encodes CDR1 SGDLS and CDR2 YYNGEE. There are 13 residues in the CDR3. CDR3 loop: CASSVKTGSEQYF. Here the CDR3 DNA reads TGTGCCAGCAGCGTGAAAACAGGGTCCGAGCAGTACTTC. Combining the CDR3 with reference TRBV9 and TRBJ2-7 gives the whole variable domain DSGVTQTPKHLITATGQRVTLRCSPRSGDLSVYWYQQSLDQGLQFLIQYYNGEERAKGNILERFSAQQFPDLHSELNLSSLELGDSALYFCASSVKTGSEQYFGPGTRLTVT.

The chain carries TRBV28 and TRBJ1-2; tentatively, D is TRBD1 (5 bases). V lost 8 bases and J 3 bases, leaving 22 bases between the germline ends. CDR1 is MDHEN and CDR2 is SYDVKM in the germline V gene. The CDR3 loop spans 16 amino acids. The CDR3 bases are TGTGCCAGCGGGGGAACCGGGCAGAAAGGGGACTATGGCTACACCTTC. It specifies CASGGTGQKGDYGYTF.

The chain employs TRBV19 and TRBJ2-7, with 8 bases identical to TRBD1. CDR1 is LNHDA and CDR2 is SQIVND in the germline V gene (reference sequence). CDR3 size: 16 residues. V was clipped by 4 bases and J by 2 bases; unmatched bases: 10. CDR3 nucleotide sequence: TGTGCCAGTAGTAAGGGCGCAGGGGGCGCCGCCTACGAGCAGTACTTC. Protein sequence: CASSKGAGGAAYEQYF.

The chain recombines TRBV7-9 with TRBJ2-7; tentative D call: TRBD1 (5 bases). The CDR3 has 13 residues. V lost 3 bases and J 4 bases, leaving 10 bases between the germline ends. Per the germline V gene, CDR1 is SEHNR and CDR2 is FQNEAQ (reference sequence). The CDR3 protein is CASSFNRNYEQYF. The CDR3 region has the DNA TGTGCCAGCAGCTTCAACAGGAATTACGAGCAGTACTTC.

The rearrangement links TRBV27 to TRBJ2-1, with D possibly TRBD2 on 7 matching bases. CDR3 length equals 13 residues. Trimming left V 8 bases short and J 3 bases short, with 11 bases between. Germline V gives CDR1 MNHEY, CDR2 SMNVEV (reference sequence). The CDR3 loop reads CASWGGGYNEQFF. The CDR3 coding sequence is TGTGCCAGCTGGGGAGGGGGCTACAATGAGCAGTTCTTC.

V gene TRBV10-3 combines with J gene TRBJ1-2; D gene ambiguous. This CDR3 region has 11 residues. Per germline, CDR1 ENHRY and CDR2 SYGVKD. The V and J ends lost 2 bases and 7 bases respectively, with 5 bases between them. The chain's CDR3 is CAISESSGYTF. The CDR3 bases are TGTGCCATCAGTGAGAGTTCTGGCTACACCTTC.

This chain joins TRBV6-6 and TRBJ2-1; D remains ambiguous. The V end was cut by 0 bases, the J end by 5 bases, with 5 bases between. CDR1 is MNHNY and CDR2 is SVGAGI in the germline V gene (reference sequence). CDR3 size: 13 residues. The CDR3 protein is CASSYSGNNEQFF. Written as DNA, the CDR3 is TGTGCCAGCAGTTACTCAGGGAACAATGAGCAGTTCTTC.

CDR3 region: CARSLTGDLENIQYF. The DNA of the CDR3 is TGTGCCAGAAGCTTGACAGGGGACCTCGAGAACATTCAGTACTTC. This rearrangement joins TRBV5-3 to TRBJ2-4, with 7 bases matching TRBD1. TRBV5-3 qualifies as an ORF whose function is uncertain. The V segment lost 1 base and the J segment 7 bases; nucleotides outside the gene matches: 8. The CDR3 extends over 15 amino acids.

The V call is TRBV19, the J call TRBJ2-3, with 11 bases fitting TRBD1. CDR1 is LNHDA and CDR2 is SQIVND in the germline V gene (reference sequence). The V and J ends lost 3 bases and 4 bases, in that order; junction bases with no gene match: 6. This CDR3 has 16 amino acids. This chain's CDR3 is CASSMGTGGLADTQYF. CDR3 coding DNA: TGTGCCAGTAGTATGGGGACAGGGGGTTTGGCAGATACGCAGTATTTT.

The chain recombines TRBV9 with TRBJ2-3, with D perhaps matching TRBD1 (6 bases). This CDR3 region has 16 residues. Germline V gene sequence: CDR1 SGDLS, CDR2 YYNGEE. The ends were cut back, 3 bases at V and 6 bases at J, with 20 bases in the middle. In DNA, the CDR3 is TGTGCCAGCAGCGACGACCGGGACACTAATGGGGATACGCAGTATTTT. Its translation is CASSDDRDTNGDTQYF.

The chain is built from TRBV7-9 and TRBJ2-7, with 9 bases aligning to TRBD1. The trim removed 3 bases at V and 5 bases at J, leaving 5 bases unmatched. Germline V gives CDR1 SEHNR, CDR2 FQNEAQ (reference sequence). The CDR3 is 14 amino acids. The CDR3 protein is CASSFAHRGHEQYF. In DNA form, the CDR3 reads TGTGCCAGCAGCTTCGCTCACAGGGGGCACGAGCAGTACTTC.

J is TRBJ1-2 and V is TRBV28; D is unclear. Germline values: CDR1 MDHEN, CDR2 SYDVKM. This CDR3 has 11 residues. Trimming cost V 6 bases and J 1 base, with 3 bases left between them. The CDR3 sequence: CASRNNYGYTF. CDR3 DNA: TGTGCCAGCAGGAATAACTATGGCTACACCTTC.

The V and J genes are TRBV2 and TRBJ1-1; D gene ambiguous. V was trimmed by 2 bases and J by 9 bases, leaving 4 bases between them. Germline-derived CDR1 and CDR2 are SNHLY and FYNNEI. This CDR3 is 10 amino acids long. CDR3 in amino acids: CASSESQAFF. CDR3 coding DNA: TGTGCCAGCAGTGAATCACAAGCTTTCTTT.

This chain's CDR3 is CASSFGTSGSYNEQFF. DNA for the CDR3: TGTGCCAGCAGCTTTGGTACCAGCGGATCCTACAATGAGCAGTTCTTC. The genes are TRBV7-9 and TRBJ2-1; a possible D gene is TRBD2 (5 bases). Germline V CDR1 and CDR2: SEHNR, FQNEAQ (reference sequence). V gave up 3 bases and J gave up 1 base, with 13 bases separating them. CDR3 size: 16 residues.

This chain joins TRBV13 and TRBJ2-3, with 8 bases lining up with TRBD2. Germline loops: CDR1 PRHDT, CDR2 FYEKMQ (reference sequence). J was trimmed by 5 bases and V by 6 bases; bases with no gene match: 22. The CDR3 has 19 residues. The CDR3 sequence is CASRNKGLVAAVLGDTQYF. In nucleotides, the CDR3 is TGTGCCAGCAGAAATAAGGGACTAGTTGCGGCCGTGTTGGGAGATACGCAGTATTTT.

This chain links TRBV7-8 with TRBJ2-1; 9 positions match TRBD2. Germline lookup yields CDR1 SGHVS and CDR2 FQNEAQ. The CDR3 spans 15 residues. V was pared by 1 base and J by 9 bases, with 7 bases of the junction left unmatched. CDR3 in DNA: TGTGCCAGCAGCTTAGTAGCGGGAGTAGGCGTTGAGCAGTTCTTC. The encoded protein is CASSLVAGVGVEQFF.

The V and J genes are TRBV4-3 and TRBJ1-2; TRBD1 might be the D (6 bases). V was shortened by 0 bases and J by 8 bases, with 19 bases between the two germline ends. CDR1 is LGHNA, CDR2 YSLEER, per germline. This CDR3 spans 16 amino acids. CDR3 region: CASSQDRQAPFGGYTF. In nucleotides, the CDR3 is TGCGCCAGCAGCCAAGATCGACAGGCCCCTTTCGGGGGCTACACCTTC.

The V gene is TRBV7-6, the J gene TRBJ1-1, with TRBD1 identical over 11 bases. CDR3 length equals 15 residues. Per germline, CDR1 SGHVS and CDR2 FNYEAQ. With 3 bases clipped from V and 5 bases from J, the junction kept 5 bases outside the gene matches. For the CDR3, the DNA is TGTGCCAGCAGCTTGGGGACAGGGGGTTTGACTGAAGCTTTCTTT. As protein: CASSLGTGGLTEAFF. Full variable domain (rest looked up from reference TRBV7-6 and TRBJ1-1): GAGVSQSPRYKVTKRGQDVALRCDPISGHVSLYWYRQALGQGPEFLTYFNYEAQQDKSGLPNDRFSAERPEGSISTLTIQRTEQRDSAMYRCASSLGTGGLTEAFFGQGTRLTVV.

This clone was counted once. This chain joins TRBV27 and TRBJ1-2; 8 nucleotides match TRBD1. The trim removed 6 bases at V and 3 bases at J, leaving 18 bases unmatched. The CDR3 totals 18 residues. From germline, CDR1 is MNHEY and CDR2 SMNVEV (reference sequence). CDR3 loop: CASRSDRTGIPFYYGYTF. The CDR3 DNA reads TGTGCCAGCAGGTCCGATCGGACAGGGATTCCCTTTTACTATGGCTACACCTTC.

This clone has just a few counts. The J gene is TRBJ2-2, the V gene TRBV7-9; TRBD2 aligns across 7 bases. The germline CDR1 and CDR2 sequences are SEHNR and FQNEAQ (reference sequence). The V segment lost 5 bases and the J segment 6 bases; nucleotides outside the gene matches: 9. The length of the CDR3 is 15 residues. CDR3 in amino acids: CASSRPRGVSGELFF. The DNA of the CDR3 is TGTGCCAGCAGCCGTCCTCGGGGGGTATCCGGGGAGCTGTTTTTT.

The rearrangement uses TRBV4-2 and TRBJ2-5; 14 bases align to TRBD2. CDR1 and CDR2 from the germline V gene are LGHNA and YNFKEQ. The CDR3 runs to 17 residues. The ends lost 7 bases at V and 2 bases at J; junction bases unmatched: 9. CDR3 amino acids: CASNLDGTSGRQETQYF. CDR3 coding DNA: TGTGCCAGCAACCTCGACGGGACTAGCGGGAGACAAGAGACCCAGTACTTC.

This clone was seen just once. The gene calls are TRBV7-9 and TRBJ2-1; 15 bases line up with TRBD2. V lost 8 bases, J lost 8 bases, and 10 bases stayed unmatched. This CDR3 comprises 16 residues. Looked up from germline, CDR1 is SEHNR and CDR2 is FQNEAQ (reference sequence). CDR3 nucleotide sequence: TGTGCCAGCGGAGGGACTAGCGGGAGGTATTCGGATGAGCAGTTCTTC. It is translated as CASGGTSGRYSDEQFF. Drawing the rest from reference TRBV7-9 and TRBJ2-1, the complete variable domain is DTGVSQNPRHKITKRGQNVTFRCDPISEHNRLYWYRQTLGQGPEFLTYFQNEAQLEKSRLLSDRFSAERPKGSFSTLEIQRTEQGDSAMYLCASGGTSGRYSDEQFFGPGTRLTVL.

About this clone itself: This CDR3 is also generated by other DNA sequences in the sample. The chain recombines TRBV27 with TRBJ2-1; D call uncertain. This CDR3 has 13 residues. V was trimmed by 4 bases and J by 3 bases, leaving 7 bases between them. Per the germline V gene, CDR1 is MNHEY and CDR2 is SMNVEV (reference sequence). The CDR3 DNA is TGTGCCAGCAGTTCGACCAACTACAATGAGCAGTTCTTC. This encodes CASSSTNYNEQFF.

The chain recombines TRBV29-1 with TRBJ2-1; D is perhaps TRBD1 (6 bases). This CDR3 is 14 amino acids long. Germline V lookup: CDR1 SQVTM, CDR2 ANQGSEA. V lost 7 bases and J lost 0, with 13 bases in between. The CDR3, as DNA: TGCAGCGCCCGGACAGAGAGCTCCTACAATGAGCAGTTCTTC. Translating it yields CSARTESSYNEQFF.

The count of this clone is one. V and J are TRBV6-5 and TRBJ2-2; D remains unclear. V was clipped by 8 bases and J by 3 bases, with 10 bases between them. The germline V gene encodes CDR1 MNHEY and CDR2 SVGAGI. The CDR3 spans 13 residues. CDR3 in amino acids: CASLGSDTGELFF. The CDR3 coding sequence is TGTGCCAGCTTGGGTTCGGACACCGGGGAGCTGTTTTTT.

The CDR3 loop is CASSLVGLAGVKETQYF. The CDR3 region has the DNA TGTGCCAGCAGCTTAGTTGGGCTAGCGGGAGTAAAAGAGACCCAGTACTTC. V and J are TRBV11-2 and TRBJ2-5; TRBD2 agrees at 10 bases. Germline lookup yields CDR1 SGHAT and CDR2 FQNNGV. The CDR3 has 17 residues. V was clipped by 1 base and J by 3 bases; unmatched bases: 8.

The V call is TRBV9, the J call TRBJ2-1; TRBD2 agrees at 10 bases. Germline V gene data show CDR1 as SGDLS and CDR2 as YYNGEE. J lost 8 bases, V lost 6 bases, and 11 bases had no gene match. The CDR3 extends over 15 amino acids. The DNA for the CDR3 is TGTGCCAGCACCCGAGCGGGAGGGACGGCCGATGAGCAGTTCTTC. Translation: CASTRAGGTADEQFF.

V is TRBV7-6 and J is TRBJ1-1; D remains ambiguous. Trimming pared 1 base from V and 0 bases from J, leaving 9 bases between. The CDR3 extends over 15 amino acids. The germline CDR1 and CDR2 sequences are SGHVS and FNYEAQ. In nucleotides, the CDR3 is TGTGCCAGCAGCTTAGAAGGGAGCATGAACACTGAAGCTTTCTTT. Its protein is CASSLEGSMNTEAFF.

The V and J genes are TRBV27 and TRBJ2-1, with D uncertain. Looked up from germline, CDR1 is MNHEY and CDR2 is SMNVEV (reference sequence). Trimming took 5 bases from V and 1 from J, leaving 15 bases between them. This CDR3 spans 16 amino acids. The CDR3 reads CASSPYRVPSYNEQFF. In DNA form, the CDR3 reads TGTGCCAGCAGTCCTTATCGGGTACCTTCCTACAATGAGCAGTTCTTC.

This clone was counted once. The chain couples TRBV5-1 to TRBJ2-3; 9 bases agree with TRBD2. J was trimmed by 0 bases and V by 7 bases; bases with no gene match: 18. The CDR3 spans 19 residues. The germline CDR1 and CDR2 sequences are SGHRS and YFSETQ. The chain's CDR3 is CASQGPVAGVVRSTDTQYF. The CDR3 region has the DNA TGCGCCAGCCAAGGACCCGTAGCGGGAGTTGTGCGGAGCACAGATACGCAGTATTTT.

V is TRBV11-2 and J is TRBJ2-2; 10 bases match TRBD1. CDR1 SGHAT and CDR2 FQNNGV come from the germline V gene. V lost 3 bases, J lost 3 bases, and 4 bases stayed unmatched. This CDR3 is built from 16 residues. The CDR3 DNA sequence: TGTGCCAGCAGCTTGACGACAGGGGGCGACACCGGGGAGCTGTTTTTT. This translates into CASSLTTGGDTGELFF.